Below are 18 T cell receptor beta chains sequenced from a single sample in a study of T cells in women clearing cervical HPV infection. TCRdb's table, derived via immunoSEQ multiplex PCR, lists solely in-frame clones and lacks some. This table holds some 24,000 clones. The sequenced material came from blood buffy coat. The receptors were sampled from a woman aged 18 to 69 with a cervical HPV16 infection that either progressed to CIN3+ or cleared (not recorded which).

A remark on this clone: The missing CDR3 end, 3 residues past where the read stops, is filled in from the germline J gene. The rearrangement uses TRBV7-6 and TRBJ2-7; 8 bases align to TRBD1. CDR1 is SGHVS and CDR2 is FNYEAQ in the germline V gene. V gave up 4 bases and J gave up 3 bases; unmatched junction bases: 8. This CDR3 contains 15 residues. The CDR3 spells CASSSPWDRNYEQYF. CDR3 DNA (partial): TGTGCCAGCAGCTCTCCCTGGGACAGGAACTACGAG.

CDR3 bases read: TGTGCCAGCAGATCAATCAATGAG. As protein: CASRSINE. In full, the CDR3 reads CASRSINEQFF. The gene calls are TRBV7-2 and TRBJ2-1; D is undetermined. The read ends 3 residues before the CDR3 terminus; that terminus is restored from the germline J gene. The ends were cut back, 6 bases at V and 6 bases at J, with 6 bases in the middle. Germline V CDR1 and CDR2: SGHTA, FQGNSA. The CDR3 spans 11 residues.

Comments on this clone: The read halts 3 residues ahead of the CDR3 end, with the missing end drawn from the germline J gene. J is TRBJ1-5 and V is TRBV29-1; unclear D gene. V was pared by 4 bases and J by 3 bases, with 10 bases between. Germline V gene data show CDR1 as SQVTM and CDR2 as ANQGSEA. The CDR3 is 13 amino acids. The DNA read from the CDR3 is TGCAGCGTTGCGGGTCAGCCCAATCAGCCC. It yields the protein CSVAGQPNQP. The whole CDR3 sequence is CSVAGQPNQPQHF.

A note on this clone: The read comes to an end 3 residues before the CDR3 does, leaving the germline J gene to fill in the end. The rearrangement uses TRBV20-1 and TRBJ2-7, with D tentatively TRBD1 (6 bases). The germline V gene has CDR1 DFQATT and CDR2 SNEGSKA (reference sequence). The CDR3 runs 14 residues. The V gene lost 6 bases and the J gene lost 5 bases, with 20 bases spanning the gap. The sequenced part of the CDR3 DNA is TGCAGTGCCCCCCAGACAGGAGGTCAGGACGAG. Protein sequence: CSAPQTGGQDE. The whole CDR3 reads CSAPQTGGQDEQYF.

On this clone itself: The CDR3 is cut off 3 residues early in the read; its end comes from the germline J gene. The chain joins TRBV20-1 to TRBJ2-4; D is possibly TRBD1 (6 bases). CDR1 DFQATT and CDR2 SNEGSKA come from the germline V gene (reference sequence). The CDR3 extends over 16 amino acids. CDR3 in amino acids: CSAPTPTGHSNQPQYF. The sequenced CDR3 bases are TGCAGTGCCCCCACCCCCACAGGGCACAGCAATCAGCCT.

With respect to this clone: The CDR3 end falls 3 residues outside the read, so it is completed with the germline J gene. This chain uses TRBV18 with TRBJ2-7, with 9 bases matching TRBD2. The V gene end was trimmed by 2 bases and the J gene end by 2 bases; junction bases not matched to a gene: 4. The length of the CDR3 is 15 residues. The germline V gene encodes CDR1 KGHSH and CDR2 LQKENI. Incomplete CDR3 DNA: TGTGCCAGCTCACCAACGGCGGGAGGGCCCTACGAG. Amino acid sequence: CASSPTAGGPYE. The whole CDR3 protein is CASSPTAGGPYEQYF.

Comments on this clone: Coverage ceases 3 residues before the CDR3 finishes, and the germline J gene fills in the end. The chain is built from TRBV19 and TRBJ2-7; tentative D call: TRBD1 (8 bases). Trimming took 7 bases from V and 2 from J, leaving 21 bases between them. CDR1 is LNHDA, CDR2 SQIVND, per germline (reference sequence). CDR3 size: 16 residues. Incomplete CDR3 DNA: TGTGCCAGTACCTCAACGAACAGGGGGGGCACCTACGAG. This codes for CASTSTNRGGTYE. The full CDR3 reads CASTSTNRGGTYEQYF.

In the case of this clone: Coverage ceases 3 residues before the CDR3 finishes, and the germline J gene fills in the end. This chain joins TRBV6-1 and TRBJ2-7, with 8 bases that match TRBD1. V shed 3 bases and J 2 bases; nucleotides not matched to a gene: 3. This CDR3 has 14 amino acids. From germline, CDR1 is MNHNS and CDR2 SASEGT. Partial CDR3 DNA: TGTGCCAGCAGTGATCCAGGGGGCACCTACGAG. It specifies CASSDPGGTYE. The CDR3 in its entirety is CASSDPGGTYEQYF.

Comment on this clone: The CDR3 end falls 3 residues outside the read, so it is completed with the germline J gene. The V gene is TRBV15, the J gene TRBJ2-5, with D tentatively TRBD1 (5 bases). The CDR3 consists of 13 residues. Trimming left V 4 bases short and J 1 base short, with 7 bases between. The V gene's germline CDR1 is LNHNV and CDR2 YYDKDF (reference sequence). CDR3 region: CATSIDSQETQYF. Incomplete CDR3 DNA: TGTGCCACCAGCATTGACAGCCAAGAGACC.

Remarks on this clone: The read falls 3 residues short of the CDR3 end, and the missing part is taken from the germline J gene. The rearrangement links TRBV20-1 to TRBJ1-5, with a tentative D call TRBD1 (5 bases). The length of the CDR3 is 14 residues. With 1 base removed from V and 1 base from J, the gap between germline ends came to 8 bases. Per the germline V gene, CDR1 is DFQATT and CDR2 is SNEGSKA (reference sequence). The CDR3 DNA, read in part, is TGCAGTGCTAGAGGAGCAGGGAGCAATCAGCCC. Its translation: CSARGAGSNQP. The full CDR3 sequence reads CSARGAGSNQPQHF.

Comment on this clone: The CDR3 end falls 3 residues outside the read, so it is completed with the germline J gene. The chain employs TRBV19 and TRBJ2-7, with D possibly being TRBD2 (5 bases). The CDR3 sequence is 15 residues long. CDR1 and CDR2 from the germline V gene are LNHDA and SQIVND (reference sequence). Trimming pared 0 bases from V and 6 bases from J, leaving 15 bases between. Partial CDR3 DNA: TGTGCCAGTAGTATAGAGGTGACTACCCCAGGCGAG. This translates into CASSIEVTTPGE. The full CDR3 is CASSIEVTTPGEQYF.

Points on this clone: With the read ending 3 residues before the CDR3 end, the germline J gene is used to fill in that end. The chain links TRBV5-1 to TRBJ2-4; 7 nucleotides match TRBD1. The CDR3 is 14 residues long. The junction had 5 bases not matched to a gene; V was cut back by 0 bases and J by 8 bases. Germline-derived CDR1 and CDR2 are SGHRS and YFSETQ. Partial CDR3 DNA: TGCGCCAGCAGCTTGGGACAGGGCTTGGACATT. Its protein product is CASSLGQGLDI. From start to end, the CDR3 is CASSLGQGLDIQYF.

Turning to this clone: The CDR3 extends 3 residues past the end of the read, so its final part is completed from the germline J gene. This chain connects TRBV7-6 to TRBJ2-1; 8 bases align to TRBD2. J lost 0 bases, V lost 4 bases, and 11 bases had no gene match. CDR3 length: 18 residues. From germline, CDR1 is SGHVS and CDR2 FNYEAQ. The CDR3 loop reads CASSSDFSGVFSYNEQFF. The sequenced CDR3 bases are TGTGCCAGCAGCTCCGACTTTAGCGGGGTATTCTCCTACAATGAG.

A remark on this clone: The read is 3 residues too short to cover the CDR3 end, so that end is filled in from the germline J gene. The rearrangement links TRBV10-2 to TRBJ2-7; 9 bases align to TRBD2. Germline V CDR1 and CDR2: WSHSY, SAAADI. Trimming removed 9 bases from V and 4 bases from J; junction bases left unmatched: 19. The CDR3 has 17 residues. The CDR3 bases that were read are TGCGCCAGTGGTGAAAGTTTCCCACTAGCGGGCCTTTACGAG. Residues: CASGESFPLAGLYE. The whole CDR3 is CASGESFPLAGLYEQYF.

The covered CDR3 bases are TGTGCCAGCAGTGAGGGCAGAGAGACC. This sequence encodes CASSEGRET. In full, the CDR3 is CASSEGRETQYF. The rearrangement joins TRBV2 to TRBJ2-5, with D unresolved. The read gets to within 3 residues of the CDR3 end, and the germline J gene fills in the rest. V was cut by 3 bases and J by 4 bases, with 6 bases left in between. This CDR3 is built from 12 residues. Looked up from germline, CDR1 is SNHLY and CDR2 is FYNNEI.

On this clone: The sequence runs out 3 residues before the end of the CDR3; the remainder is reconstructed from the germline J gene. The gene calls are TRBV18 and TRBJ2-2; the match to TRBD1 covers 8 bases. This CDR3 spans 17 amino acids. Germline lookup yields CDR1 KGHSH and CDR2 LQKENI. CDR3: CASSPPGTGRGKEKLFF. The DNA read from the CDR3 is TGTGCCAGCTCACCACCAGGGACAGGCCGGGGGAAAGAAAAG.

Remarks on this clone: The missing CDR3 end, 3 residues past where the read stops, is filled in from the germline J gene. The chain combines TRBV19 with TRBJ1-1, with D possibly being TRBD1 (5 bases). The germline V gene has CDR1 LNHDA and CDR2 SQIVND (reference sequence). CDR3 length: 14 residues. The chain's CDR3 is CASSMGGTGNIAFF. The sequenced CDR3 bases are TGTGCCAGTAGTATGGGGGGAACGGGCAACATT.

Worth noting for this clone: The sequence runs out 3 residues before the end of the CDR3; the remainder is reconstructed from the germline J gene. The genes are TRBV18 and TRBJ1-2, with TRBD1 matching 9 bases. CDR3 length: 15 amino acids. Germline CDR1 KGHSH, CDR2 LQKENI. The junction had 8 bases not matched to a gene; V was cut back by 5 bases and J by 4 bases. CDR3 DNA (partial): TGTGCCAGCTCAAGCCGGGACAGGGCGGGCTATGGC. Protein sequence: CASSSRDRAGYG. The whole CDR3 region reads CASSSRDRAGYGYTF.